The 8 T cell receptor beta chains listed next were all sequenced from one sample in a study of PD-L1 blockade in urothelial cancer. Libraries were prepared by immunoSEQ multiplex PCR; TCRdb keeps only in-frame clonotypes and omits some of them. The table has 100,000 or so clones, approximately 86% seen once. The material was PBMCs, obtained around atezolizumab (anti-PD-L1) treatment. These receptor sequences come from a man in his fifties with urothelial cancer.

In its sample, this clone was seen a few times. DNA of the CDR3: TGTGCCATCAGTGAGTCATGGGCTAGCGGGAGGAAGGACGAGCAGTACTTC. Protein product: CAISESWASGRKDEQYF. The chain employs TRBV10-3 and TRBJ2-7, with 11 bases identical to TRBD2. CDR1 is ENHRY and CDR2 is SYGVKD in the germline V gene. V dropped 0 bases and J dropped 5; count of bases not matched to a gene: 9. This CDR3 region has 17 residues.

The V and J genes are TRBV9 and TRBJ1-1; 9 bases map to TRBD1. This CDR3 region has 15 residues. The V gene end was trimmed by 3 bases and the J gene end by 5 bases; junction bases not matched to a gene: 8. The V gene's germline CDR1 is SGDLS and CDR2 YYNGEE. CDR3 sequence: CASSGSGTGLTEAFF. The CDR3 bases are TGTGCCAGCAGCGGGTCCGGGACAGGGTTAACTGAAGCTTTCTTT.

The genes are TRBV5-1 and TRBJ2-3; TRBD1 aligns across 10 bases. Trimming took 4 bases from V and 5 from J; bases not matched to a gene: 10. The germline gives CDR1 SGHRS, CDR2 YFSETQ. The CDR3 is 16 residues long. The CDR3 DNA follows: TGCGCCAGCAGCCTTTCCGGGACAGGGGTGCAAGATACGCAGTATTTT. Translation: CASSLSGTGVQDTQYF.

This sequence joins TRBV10-1 and TRBJ2-6, with 8 nucleotides matching TRBD1. This CDR3 is built from 19 residues. Per the germline V gene, CDR1 is WNHNN and CDR2 is SYGVQD (reference sequence). With V trimmed by 5 bases and J by 1 base, 13 bases remained unmatched. The CDR3 protein is CASSPSPGQATSGANVLTF. The CDR3 DNA reads as TGCGCCAGCAGTCCCTCTCCGGGACAGGCGACTTCTGGGGCCAACGTCCTGACTTTC.

V is TRBV19 and J is TRBJ2-7, with 7 bases matching TRBD1. Per the germline V gene, CDR1 is LNHDA and CDR2 is SQIVND (reference sequence). V was pared by 3 bases and J by 5 bases, with 10 bases of the junction left unmatched. This CDR3 spans 15 amino acids. The CDR3 DNA sequence: TGTGCCAGTAGTATTCGACAGGGCGGCGTGAACGAGCAGTACTTC. It translates to CASSIRQGGVNEQYF.

This clone occurred once. The rearrangement links TRBV5-1 to TRBJ2-7, with D tentatively TRBD1 (6 bases). Germline V gives CDR1 SGHRS, CDR2 YFSETQ. Trimming took off 5 bases at V and 6 bases at J, with 24 bases between the two ends. CDR3 size: 16 residues. In DNA form, the CDR3 reads TGCGCCAGCAGGCCTTCCTTCGGACAGATTGGGGGCGAGCAGTACTTC. Encoded protein: CASRPSFGQIGGEQYF.

The rearrangement uses TRBV28 and TRBJ2-7; 11 bases match TRBD1. The CDR3 spans 14 residues. Germline V gene data show CDR1 as MDHEN and CDR2 as SYDVKM. The ends lost 8 bases at V and 5 bases at J; junction bases unmatched: 8. DNA for the CDR3: TGTGCCAGCGAGGGGACAGGGGGTCACCACGAGCAGTACTTC. Protein sequence: CASEGTGGHHEQYF. The full variable domain, rest sourced from reference TRBV28 and TRBJ2-7, is DVKVTQSSRYLVKRTGEKVFLECVQDMDHENMFWYRQDPGLGLRLIYFSYDVKMKEKGDIPEGYSVSREKKERFSLILESASTNQTSMYLCASEGTGGHHEQYFGPGTRLTVT.

The chain is built from TRBV6-5 and TRBJ2-7; tentatively, D is TRBD1 (6 bases). The CDR3 is 14 residues long. The V gene's germline CDR1 is MNHEY and CDR2 SVGAGI. Trimming left V 4 bases short and J 3 bases short, with 13 bases between. CDR3 sequence: CASSFRDTYYEQYF. The CDR3 nucleotides are TGTGCCAGCAGTTTCCGGGACACCTACTACGAGCAGTACTTC.